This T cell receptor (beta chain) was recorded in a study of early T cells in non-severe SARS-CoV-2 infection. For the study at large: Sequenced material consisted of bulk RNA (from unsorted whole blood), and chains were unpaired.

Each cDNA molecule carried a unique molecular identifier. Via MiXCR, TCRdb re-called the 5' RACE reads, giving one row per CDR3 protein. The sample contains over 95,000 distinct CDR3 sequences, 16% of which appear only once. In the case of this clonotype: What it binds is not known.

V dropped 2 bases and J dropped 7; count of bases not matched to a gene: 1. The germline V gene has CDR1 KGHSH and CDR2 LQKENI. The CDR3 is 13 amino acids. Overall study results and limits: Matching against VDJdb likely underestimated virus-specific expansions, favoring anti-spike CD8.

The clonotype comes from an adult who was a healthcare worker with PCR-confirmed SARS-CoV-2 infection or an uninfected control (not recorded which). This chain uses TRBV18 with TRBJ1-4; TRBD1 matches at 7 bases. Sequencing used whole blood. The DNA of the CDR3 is TGTGCCAGCTCACCAGGACAGGCTGAAAAACTGTTTTTT. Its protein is CASSPGQAEKLFF.